Presented here are 19 T cell receptor beta chains from one specimen sequenced in a study of T-cell reconstitution after alpha-beta-depleted transplantation in children (dated by TCRdb to 2016 to 2018). Libraries were built with PCR. Sequencing instrument: Illumina HiSeq 2500. TCR library preparation used molecular barcoding, with unique molecular identifiers applied to normalize quantification of the TCRbeta repertoire. In TCRdb, the public reads were trimmed at Q25 with fastp and aligned with MiXCR, with productive beta chains retained. Merged by CDR3 protein, the rows form single entries marked with the most common genes and DNA. This sample comprises about 830,000 distinct CDR3 sequences, roughly 15% of them detected only once. Jointly, the top ten make up approximately 5% of the sample. Reading the label with the study, this specimen's treatment or condition is: allogeneic hematopoietic cell transplantation with graft depleted of TCRalphabeta T cells and CD19 B cells.

The sample was PBMCs, mostly from graft donor cells, taken 360 days after TCRalphabeta/CD19-depleted stem cell transplant. These receptors were obtained from a male patient between 10 and 17 years old who had a stem cell transplant for acute lymphoblastic leukemia, so the T cells may come from the graft donor.

The V call is TRBV9, the J call TRBJ2-1; 9 nucleotides line up with TRBD2. The CDR3 consists of 16 residues. Germline values: CDR1 SGDLS, CDR2 YYNGEE. The V and J ends lost 5 bases and 8 bases, in that order; junction bases with no gene match: 14. For the CDR3, the DNA is TGTGCCAGCAGTTCTCGGGGTAGCGGGAGTAGGGATGAGCAGTTCTTC. It codes for CASSSRGSGSRDEQFF.

This clonotype came up once. The rearrangement uses TRBV12-3 or TRBV12-4 and TRBJ2-1; D is unresolved. The CDR3 totals 11 residues. The ends were cut back, 1 base at V and 15 bases at J, with 10 bases in the middle. This chain's CDR3 is CASSLGFDTFF. In nucleotides, the CDR3 is TGTGCCAGCAGTTTAGGCTTTGATACGTTCTTC.

This clonotype was picked up a small number of times. The rearrangement links TRBV24-1 to TRBJ1-1; no reliable D call. Trimming left V 8 bases short and J 7 bases short, with 10 bases between. Germline V gene lookup returns CDR1 KGHDR and CDR2 SFDVKD. The CDR3 has 11 residues. CDR3 residues: CATTRGSEAFF. In DNA, the CDR3 is TGTGCCACCACCCGAGGGAGTGAAGCTTTCTTT.

In DNA form, the CDR3 reads TGTGCCAGCAGCTTAGTTCGCAACCACGAGCAGTACTTC. Its protein is CASSLVRNHEQYF. The chain joins TRBV7-9 to TRBJ2-7; D not certain. Per the germline V gene, CDR1 is SEHNR and CDR2 is FQNEAQ (reference sequence). This CDR3 is 13 amino acids long. The V gene lost 1 base and the J gene lost 5 bases, with 9 bases spanning the gap.

This clonotype was picked up many times. V gene TRBV5-1 combines with J gene TRBJ2-3, with 11 bases aligning to TRBD2. This CDR3 contains 15 residues. Losses at the gene ends were 6 bases for V and 2 bases for J; bases not matched to a gene: 5. Germline CDR1 reads SGHRS; CDR2 reads YFSETQ. CDR3: CASTGGLAVTDTQYF. DNA of the CDR3: TGCGCCAGCACCGGGGGACTAGCGGTCACAGATACGCAGTATTTT.

V gene TRBV7-6 combines with J gene TRBJ2-1, with D possibly matching TRBD2 (6 bases). This CDR3 is built from 14 residues. Germline-derived CDR1 and CDR2 are SGHVS and FNYEAQ. V was pared by 3 bases and J by 8 bases, with 14 bases between. In DNA form, the CDR3 reads TGTGCCAGCAGCTTGGGGACTCGCCTCTATGAGCAGTTCTTC. Encoded protein: CASSLGTRLYEQFF.

This chain connects TRBV20-1 to TRBJ2-2, with no clear D. Germline V lookup: CDR1 DFQATT, CDR2 SNEGSKA (reference sequence). Trimming pared 3 bases from V and 6 bases from J, leaving 11 bases between. The CDR3 spans 13 residues. In DNA, the CDR3 is TGCAGTGCTAGGACGCAACCTCCCGGGGAGCTGTTTTTT. It translates to CSARTQPPGELFF.

The J gene is TRBJ2-3, the V gene TRBV5-1; D perhaps matches TRBD2 (6 bases). Germline V lookup: CDR1 SGHRS, CDR2 YFSETQ. The V end lost 1 base, the J end lost 0 bases, and 21 bases lay between the germline ends. There are 19 residues in the CDR3. The CDR3 DNA reads TGCGCCAGCAGCTTGTTCGGGACTGGAGAATCCATTAGCACAGATACGCAGTATTTT. It encodes CASSLFGTGESISTDTQYF. The full variable domain, rest sourced from reference TRBV5-1 and TRBJ2-3, is KAGVTQTPRYLIKTRGQQVTLSCSPISGHRSVSWYQQTPGQGLQFLFEYFSETQRNKGNFPGRFSGRQFSNSRSEMNVSTLELGDSALYLCASSLFGTGESISTDTQYFGPGTRLTVL.

The chain uses TRBV6-1 and TRBJ2-3; D is unresolved. Trimming cost V 7 bases and J 1 base, with 9 bases left between them. The CDR3 loop spans 13 amino acids. CDR1 is MNHNS and CDR2 is SASEGT in the germline V gene. CDR3 bases: TGTGCCAGCAACCCGATTGGCACAGATACGCAGTATTTT. This encodes CASNPIGTDTQYF.

The chain joins TRBV4-1 to TRBJ2-5; D is uncertain. The V gene lost 1 base and the J gene lost 5 bases, with 11 bases spanning the gap. CDR1 MGHRA and CDR2 YSYEKL come from the germline V gene. There are 14 residues in the CDR3. CDR3 bases: TGCGCCAGCAGCCAAGTTTGGGGTCTTGAGACCCAGTACTTC. This codes for CASSQVWGLETQYF.

This clonotype was counted between two and nine times. The DNA for the CDR3 is TGTGCCAGCAGCTTGATTGGATTGAACACTGAAGCTTTCTTT. This translates into CASSLIGLNTEAFF. The V gene is TRBV7-3, the J gene TRBJ1-1; D call uncertain. CDR1 SGHTA and CDR2 FQGTGA come from the germline V gene. This CDR3 region has 14 residues. Trimming removed 3 bases at V and 0 bases at J, with 8 bases between.

This clonotype was observed many times. The chain links TRBV4-1 to TRBJ1-6; TRBD1 might be the D (6 bases). Germline assignment: CDR1 MGHRA and CDR2 YSYEKL. The CDR3 extends over 19 amino acids. The ends were cut back, 0 bases at V and 3 bases at J, with 18 bases in the middle. This chain's CDR3 is CASSQDRARGRHYNSPLHF. The CDR3 DNA reads TGCGCCAGCAGCCAAGATCGCGCCCGGGGGCGTCACTATAATTCACCCCTCCACTTT.

This clonotype occurred a few times. The rearrangement uses TRBV6-2 or TRBV6-3 and TRBJ2-5; 7 nucleotides line up with TRBD1. The trim removed 6 bases at V and 2 bases at J, leaving 9 bases unmatched. The length of the CDR3 is 15 residues. Germline V gives CDR1 MNHEY, CDR2 SVGEGT. CDR3: CASSRRDSIQETQYF. The CDR3 DNA follows: TGTGCCAGCAGCCGTCGGGACAGTATACAAGAGACCCAGTACTTC.

The chain recombines TRBV29-1 with TRBJ2-3, with 7 positions matching TRBD2. Per germline, CDR1 SQVTM and CDR2 ANQGSEA. The junction had 10 bases not matched to a gene; V was cut back by 7 bases and J by 3 bases. CDR3 length equals 14 residues. This CDR3 reads CSATPTLATDTQYF. The CDR3 DNA is TGCAGCGCTACCCCCACACTAGCGACAGATACGCAGTATTTT.

J is TRBJ2-1 and V is TRBV5-1, with 11 bases identical to TRBD2. The CDR3 has 16 amino acids. The V gene end was trimmed by 4 bases and the J gene end by 5 bases; junction bases not matched to a gene: 8. Looked up from germline, CDR1 is SGHRS and CDR2 is YFSETQ. The CDR3 loop reads CASSRVSGRADNEQFF. The CDR3 DNA reads as TGCGCCAGCAGCCGGGTTAGCGGGAGGGCCGACAATGAGCAGTTCTTC. Looking up the rest from reference TRBV5-1 and TRBJ2-1 gives the full variable domain: KAGVTQTPRYLIKTRGQQVTLSCSPISGHRSVSWYQQTPGQGLQFLFEYFSETQRNKGNFPGRFSGRQFSNSRSEMNVSTLELGDSALYLCASSRVSGRADNEQFFGPGTRLTVL.

This clonotype showed up just a few times. The chain's CDR3 is CASSPGLAVITDTQYF. The CDR3 coding sequence is TGTGCCAGCAGCCCGGGACTAGCGGTGATCACAGATACGCAGTATTTT. The J gene is TRBJ2-3, the V gene TRBV7-8, with 11 positions matching TRBD2. The CDR3 extends over 16 amino acids. CDR1 and CDR2 (germline): SGHVS, FQNEAQ. V shed 5 bases, J shed 2 bases, and the junction held 6 bases outside the gene matches.

This clonotype was counted a single time. J is TRBJ2-1 and V is TRBV7-7, with D perhaps given as TRBD1 or TRBD2 (5 bases each). The CDR3 runs to 14 residues. Trimming cost V 3 bases and J 8 bases, with 14 bases left between them. Germline CDR1 reads SSHAT; CDR2 reads FNYEAQ (reference sequence). The CDR3 reads CASSFGHGGDEQFF. Written as DNA, the CDR3 is TGTGCCAGCAGCTTCGGACACGGAGGCGATGAGCAGTTCTTC.

This clonotype turned up a few times. This chain uses TRBV7-6 with TRBJ2-3; 10 nucleotides agree with TRBD2. Germline V gives CDR1 SGHVS, CDR2 FNYEAQ. The V gene end was trimmed by 5 bases and the J gene end by 2 bases; junction bases not matched to a gene: 4. CDR3 size: 15 residues. In nucleotides, the CDR3 is TGTGCCAGCAGCGTTAGCGGGGGGATCACAGATACGCAGTATTTT. Translation gives CASSVSGGITDTQYF.

This clonotype was seen only a few times. The chain uses TRBV5-1 and TRBJ2-1; D might be TRBD2 (5 bases). CDR1 is SGHRS, CDR2 YFSETQ, per germline. Trimming took 1 base from V and 7 from J, leaving 9 bases between them. CDR3 length: 13 residues. The CDR3 here is CASSLPPGNEQFF. The CDR3 DNA sequence: TGCGCCAGCAGCTTGCCCCCGGGGAATGAGCAGTTCTTC.